This section outlines one TCR beta chain sequence together with its context. No antigen is known for it. This sample is drawn from a study of vaccination and CD4 T cells after COVID-19. Treatment denoted: roughly nine-day PBMC culture with coronavirus spike peptide pools or control peptides (ViraFEST assay). Trimming removed 6 bases at V and 0 bases at J, with 15 bases between. From germline, CDR1 is DFQATT and CDR2 SNEGSKA (reference sequence). The CDR3 runs to 14 residues. The study sequenced cultured CD4+ T cell DNA using the Oncomine TCR Beta short-read assay. TCRdb redid the calling of the PCR reads with MiXCR, one entry per CDR3 protein. Seen here are over 9,500 distinct CDR3 sequences, 41% observed once, and the top ten hold 29%.

This sequence originates from a human donor who had recovered from COVID-19. Sequenced material: CD4+ T cells from blood, cultured in vitro. The chain uses TRBV20-1 and TRBJ2-7; D gene uncertain. The CDR3 nucleotides are TGCAGTGCAGTATACAGCGAAAGCTCCTACGAGCAGTACTTC. The encoded protein is CSAVYSESSYEQYF.